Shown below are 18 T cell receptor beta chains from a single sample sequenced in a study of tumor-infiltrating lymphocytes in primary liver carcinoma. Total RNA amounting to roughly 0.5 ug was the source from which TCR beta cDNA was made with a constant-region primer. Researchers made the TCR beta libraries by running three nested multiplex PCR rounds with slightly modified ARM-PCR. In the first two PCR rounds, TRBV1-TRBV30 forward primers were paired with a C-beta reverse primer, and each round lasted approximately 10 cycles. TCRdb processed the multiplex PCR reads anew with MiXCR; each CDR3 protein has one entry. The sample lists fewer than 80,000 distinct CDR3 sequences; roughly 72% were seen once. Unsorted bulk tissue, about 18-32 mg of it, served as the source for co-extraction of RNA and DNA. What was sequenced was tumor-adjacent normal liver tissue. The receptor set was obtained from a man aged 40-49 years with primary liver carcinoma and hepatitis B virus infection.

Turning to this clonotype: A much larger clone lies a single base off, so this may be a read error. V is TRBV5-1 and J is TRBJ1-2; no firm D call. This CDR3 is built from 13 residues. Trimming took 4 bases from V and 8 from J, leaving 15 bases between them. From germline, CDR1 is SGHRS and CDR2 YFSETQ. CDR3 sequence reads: CASSPHGSRGYTF. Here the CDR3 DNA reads TGCGCCAGCAGCCCACACGGATCGAGGGGCTACACCTTC.

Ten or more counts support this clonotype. CDR3 nucleotide sequence: TGCGCCAGCAGCTCTCGACAGGGGGGTTCATTGCGCTACACCTTC. Its translation: CASSSRQGGSLRYTF. The chain combines TRBV5-1 with TRBJ1-2; 9 positions agree with TRBD1. The CDR3 has 15 residues. Germline V gives CDR1 SGHRS, CDR2 YFSETQ. Unmatched junction bases numbered 12, after V lost 3 bases and J lost 9 bases.

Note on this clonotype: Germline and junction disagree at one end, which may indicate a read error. CDR3 DNA: TGCGCCAGCAGTAAGGGCTTAGTGTCAGGGGGTAGCCGAAGATTGGGTTATGGCCACACCTTC. Protein product: CASSKGLVSGGSRRLGYGHTF. This chain links TRBV10-2 with TRBJ1-2; 7 bases line up with TRBD1. The CDR3 covers 21 residues. CDR1 is WSHSY, CDR2 SAAADI, per germline.

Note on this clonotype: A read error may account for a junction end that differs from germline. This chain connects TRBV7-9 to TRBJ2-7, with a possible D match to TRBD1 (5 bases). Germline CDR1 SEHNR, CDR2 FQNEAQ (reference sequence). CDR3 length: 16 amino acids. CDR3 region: CASSLLTGLGLDEQYF. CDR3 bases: TGTGCCAGCAGCCTACTTACTGGCTTGGGGCTTGATGAGCAATACTTC.

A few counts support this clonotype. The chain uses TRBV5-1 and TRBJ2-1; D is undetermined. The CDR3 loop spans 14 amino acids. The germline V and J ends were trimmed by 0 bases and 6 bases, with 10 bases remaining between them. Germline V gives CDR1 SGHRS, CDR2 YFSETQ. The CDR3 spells CASSLELKPNEQFF. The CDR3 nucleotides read TGCGCCAGCAGCTTGGAACTCAAACCCAATGAGCAGTTCTTC.

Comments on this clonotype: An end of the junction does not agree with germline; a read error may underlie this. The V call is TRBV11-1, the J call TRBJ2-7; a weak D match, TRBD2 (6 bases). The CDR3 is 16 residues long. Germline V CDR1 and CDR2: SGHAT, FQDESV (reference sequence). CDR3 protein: CASSLIAGRSKGEHYF. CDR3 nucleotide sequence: TGTGCCAGCAGCTTAATAGCCGGGAGATCAAAGGGCGAGCATTACTTC. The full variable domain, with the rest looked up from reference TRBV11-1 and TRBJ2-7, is EAEVAQSPRYKITEKSQAVAFWCDPISGHATLYWYRQILGQGPELLVQFQDESVVDDSQLPKDRFSAERLKGVDSTLKIQPAELGDSAMYLCASSLIAGRSKGEHYFGPGTRLTVT.

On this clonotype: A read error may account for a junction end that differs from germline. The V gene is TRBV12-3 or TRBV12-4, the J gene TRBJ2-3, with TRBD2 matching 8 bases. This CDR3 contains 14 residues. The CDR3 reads CTSSPGTRTDTQYF. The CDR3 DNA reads TGTACCAGCAGTCCCGGGACTAGGACAGATACGCAGTATTTT.

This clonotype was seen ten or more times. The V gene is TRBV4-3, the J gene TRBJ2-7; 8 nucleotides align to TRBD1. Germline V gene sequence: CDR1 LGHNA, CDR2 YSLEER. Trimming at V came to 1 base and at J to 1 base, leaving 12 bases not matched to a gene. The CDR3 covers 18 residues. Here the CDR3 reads CASSQGHPLGQVSYEQYF. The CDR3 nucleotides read TGCGCCAGCAGCCAAGGTCATCCGCTGGGACAGGTTTCCTACGAGCAGTACTTC.

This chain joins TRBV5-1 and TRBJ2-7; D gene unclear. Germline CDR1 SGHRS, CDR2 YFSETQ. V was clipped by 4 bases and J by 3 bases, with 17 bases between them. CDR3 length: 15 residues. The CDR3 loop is CASSPHAISIYEQYF. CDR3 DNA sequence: TGCGCCAGCAGCCCCCACGCGATTAGTATCTACGAGCAGTACTTC.

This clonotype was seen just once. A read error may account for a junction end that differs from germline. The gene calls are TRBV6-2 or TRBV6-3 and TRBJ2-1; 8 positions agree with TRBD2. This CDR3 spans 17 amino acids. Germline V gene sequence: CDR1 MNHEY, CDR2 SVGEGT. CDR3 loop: CVSSYSPPSGLYNEQFF. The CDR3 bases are TGTGTCAGCAGCTACTCCCCACCTAGCGGGTTGTACAATGAGCAGTTCTTC.

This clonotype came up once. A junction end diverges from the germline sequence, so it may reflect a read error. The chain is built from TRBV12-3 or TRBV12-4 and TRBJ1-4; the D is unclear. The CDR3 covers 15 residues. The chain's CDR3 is CVSRGMVATNEKLFF. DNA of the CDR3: TGTGTCAGCAGAGGAATGGTGGCAACTAATGAAAAACTGTTTTTT.

CDR3 amino acids: CASSFGLGRVGNTIYF. The CDR3 DNA sequence: TGTGCCAGCAGCTTCGGACTGGGGAGAGTGGGAAACACCATATATTTT. V is TRBV6-5 and J is TRBJ1-3; D not certain. V lost 6 bases, J lost 4 bases, and 19 bases lay in between. There are 16 residues in the CDR3. Per germline, CDR1 MNHEY and CDR2 SVGAGI.

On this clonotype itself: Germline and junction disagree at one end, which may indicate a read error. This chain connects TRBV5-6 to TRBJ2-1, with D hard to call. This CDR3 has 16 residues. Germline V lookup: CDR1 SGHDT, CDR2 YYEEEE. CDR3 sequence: CASRLERLSSYNEQFF. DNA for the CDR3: TGTGCCAGCAGATTGGAGAGGCTGAGCTCCTACAATGAGCAGTTCTTC.

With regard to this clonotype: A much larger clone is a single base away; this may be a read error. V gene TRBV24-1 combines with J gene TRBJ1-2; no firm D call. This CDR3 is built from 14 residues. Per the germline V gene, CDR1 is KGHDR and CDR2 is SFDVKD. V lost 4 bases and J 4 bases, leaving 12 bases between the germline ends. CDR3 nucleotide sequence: TGTGCCACCAGTGACGACATGGAGGCCTATGGCTACACCTTC. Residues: CATSDDMEAYGYTF.

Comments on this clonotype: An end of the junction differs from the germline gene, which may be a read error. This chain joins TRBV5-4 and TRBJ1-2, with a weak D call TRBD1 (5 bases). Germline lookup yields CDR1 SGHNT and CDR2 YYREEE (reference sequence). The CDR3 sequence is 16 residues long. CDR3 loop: CGSSDGPGLKDYGYTF. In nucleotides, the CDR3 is TGTGGCAGCAGCGACGGACCAGGGTTAAAGGACTATGGGTATACCTTC.

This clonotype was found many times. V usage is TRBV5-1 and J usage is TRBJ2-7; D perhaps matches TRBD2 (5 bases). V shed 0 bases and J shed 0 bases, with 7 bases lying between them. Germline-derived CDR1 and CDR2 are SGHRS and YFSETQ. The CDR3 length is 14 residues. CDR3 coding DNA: TGCGCCAGCAGCTTGGTCAGCGGCTCCTACGAGCAGTACTTC. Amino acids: CASSLVSGSYEQYF.

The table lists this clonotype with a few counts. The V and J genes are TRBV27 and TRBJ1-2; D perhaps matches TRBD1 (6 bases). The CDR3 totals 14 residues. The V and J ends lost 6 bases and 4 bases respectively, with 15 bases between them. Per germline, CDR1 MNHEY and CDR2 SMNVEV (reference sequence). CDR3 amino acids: CASRLGGASYGYTF. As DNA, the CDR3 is TGTGCCAGCAGATTAGGGGGGGCCAGCTATGGCTACACCTTC.

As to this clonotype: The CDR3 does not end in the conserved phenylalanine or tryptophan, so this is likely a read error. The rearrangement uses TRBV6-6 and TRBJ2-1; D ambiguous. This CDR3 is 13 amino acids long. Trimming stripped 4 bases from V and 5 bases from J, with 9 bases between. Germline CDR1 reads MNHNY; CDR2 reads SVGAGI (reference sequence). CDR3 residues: CASSLGLHNEQFL. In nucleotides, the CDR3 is TGTGCCAGCAGTTTGGGCCTGCACAATGAGCAGTTCCTC.